One sample yielded the 18 T cell receptor beta chains listed below, sequenced in a study of cytomegalovirus exposure and HLA in healthy donors. The PCR employed 60 Vbeta primers together with 13 Jbeta primers. Measured with immunoSEQ multiplex PCR; TCRdb has only the in-frame clones, and not every one. The data contain tens of thousands of clones, approximately 7.1% of them singletons. Sequenced sample: PBMCs. The receptors originated from a man aged 50 or older in good health and CMV-seronegative.

The J gene is TRBJ2-3, the V gene TRBV18; D call uncertain. Per the germline V gene, CDR1 is KGHSH and CDR2 is LQKENI. The length of the CDR3 is 13 residues. Trimming removed 2 bases from V and 5 bases from J, with 8 bases in between. As DNA, the CDR3 is TGTGCCAGCTCACCATTCGCGGAAGATACGCAGTATTTT. Translating gives CASSPFAEDTQYF.

The rearrangement uses TRBV7-2 and TRBJ1-1; D gene unclear. The V end was cut by 2 bases, the J end by 1 base, with 5 bases between. The CDR3 is made up of 13 amino acids. CDR1 is SGHTA and CDR2 is FQGNSA in the germline V gene. CDR3 protein: CASSLTKNTEAFF. As DNA, the CDR3 is TGTGCCAGCAGCTTAACAAAGAACACTGAAGCTTTCTTT.

This clone was seen a few times. The V call is TRBV28, the J call TRBJ2-5; D might be TRBD1 (6 bases). Germline V gene data show CDR1 as MDHEN and CDR2 as SYDVKM. The CDR3 covers 13 residues. Trimming removed 4 bases from V and 5 bases from J, with 11 bases in between. Here the CDR3 reads CASSYNRVETQYF. The CDR3 nucleotides are TGTGCCAGCAGTTATAACAGGGTTGAGACCCAGTACTTC.

The chain couples TRBV28 to TRBJ2-1, with 9 positions matching TRBD2. The CDR3 is made up of 15 amino acids. CDR1 MDHEN and CDR2 SYDVKM come from the germline V gene. The V and J ends lost 2 bases and 10 bases, in that order; junction bases with no gene match: 9. This CDR3 reads CASSLMVSGGKEQFF. CDR3 nucleotides: TGTGCCAGCAGTTTAATGGTTAGCGGGGGAAAAGAGCAGTTCTTC.

CDR3: CASSLLDRGQGPQHF. In nucleotides, the CDR3 is TGTGCCAGCTCACTCCTGGACAGGGGGCAGGGGCCCCAGCATTTT. The chain couples TRBV18 to TRBJ1-5, with 11 bases aligning to TRBD1. Looked up from germline, CDR1 is KGHSH and CDR2 is LQKENI. The CDR3 contains 15 residues. J was trimmed by 9 bases and V by 4 bases; bases with no gene match: 8. Drawing the rest from reference TRBV18 and TRBJ1-5, the complete variable domain is NAGVMQNPRHLVRRRGQEARLRCSPMKGHSHVYWYRQLPEEGLKFMVYLQKENIIDESGMPKERFSAEFPKEGPSILRIQQVVRGDSAAYFCASSLLDRGQGPQHFGDGTRLSIL.

This chain links TRBV4-1 with TRBJ2-3, with 10 bases fitting TRBD2. V dropped 4 bases and J dropped 2; count of bases not matched to a gene: 6. The CDR3 spans 16 residues. Looked up from germline, CDR1 is MGHRA and CDR2 is YSYEKL. CDR3 DNA sequence: TGCGCCAGCAGCCCAGGTCTAGCGGGAGTCACAGATACGCAGTATTTT. Translated: CASSPGLAGVTDTQYF.

The V call is TRBV30, the J call TRBJ1-5; tentatively, D is TRBD1 (5 bases). The CDR3 sequence is 15 residues long. The germline CDR1 and CDR2 sequences are GTSNPN and SVGIG (reference sequence). Between the trimmed V and J ends, which lost 0 bases and 0 bases, there was a span of 9 bases. This chain's CDR3 is CAWSVPGHSNQPQHF. CDR3 sequence (DNA): TGTGCCTGGAGTGTACCAGGACATAGCAATCAGCCCCAGCATTTT.

The J gene is TRBJ2-7, the V gene TRBV5-6; the D gene is possibly TRBD1 (7 bases). Germline CDR1 and CDR2: SGHDT and YYEEEE. V was shortened by 1 base and J by 7 bases, with 15 bases between the two germline ends. The CDR3 runs 14 residues. The CDR3 DNA is TGTGCCAGCAGCTTGCTGGCCAGGGGGACTGAGCAGTACTTC. Translated: CASSLLARGTEQYF.

The chain carries TRBV6-5 and TRBJ1-5; D might be TRBD1 (6 bases). The germline CDR1 and CDR2 sequences are MNHEY and SVGAGI. The CDR3 has 14 residues. Trimming removed 6 bases from V and 8 bases from J, with 17 bases in between. The CDR3 sequence is CASRQKNRVEPQHF. The CDR3 region has the DNA TGTGCCAGCAGACAAAAAAACAGGGTCGAGCCCCAGCATTTT.

This clone showed up just a few times. The chain couples TRBV19 to TRBJ2-1, with TRBD2 matching 7 bases. Germline-derived CDR1 and CDR2 are LNHDA and SQIVND (reference sequence). V trimming: 1 base; J trimming: 8 bases; junction bases outside the gene matches: 11. The CDR3 is 16 amino acids. CDR3: CASSIVAGAGVDEQFF. The DNA of the CDR3 is TGTGCCAGTAGTATAGTGGCGGGAGCGGGTGTGGATGAGCAGTTCTTC.

This clone was counted only a few times. The chain carries TRBV6-5 and TRBJ1-2; TRBD1 agrees at 8 bases. Germline loops: CDR1 MNHEY, CDR2 SVGAGI. This CDR3 has 15 residues. V shed 5 bases, J shed 5 bases, and the junction held 10 bases outside the gene matches. This chain's CDR3 is CASSLLGWTGYGYTF. The CDR3 DNA follows: TGTGCCAGCAGTCTACTTGGATGGACAGGGTATGGCTACACCTTC.

This clone was counted only a few times. The CDR3 DNA sequence: TGTGCCAGCAGCCCCGGACAGGGGGCGGTCCATGAGCAGTTCTTC. Protein sequence: CASSPGQGAVHEQFF. The chain links TRBV5-8 to TRBJ2-1; TRBD1 aligns across 11 bases. From germline, CDR1 is SGHTS and CDR2 YDEGEE. With V trimmed by 4 bases and J by 8 bases, 8 bases remained unmatched. The CDR3 length is 15 residues.

The V gene is TRBV5-4, the J gene TRBJ2-5; TRBD1 matches at 10 bases. Trimming cost V 0 bases and J 5 bases; bases outside gene matches: 7. Germline V gene sequence: CDR1 SGHNT, CDR2 YYREEE (reference sequence). This CDR3 contains 16 residues. In DNA, the CDR3 is TGTGCCAGCAGCTTGGGGGACAGGGGCCAGCAGGAGACCCAGTACTTC. It encodes CASSLGDRGQQETQYF.

J is TRBJ2-2 and V is TRBV5-1; 7 bases are a match to TRBD2. The trim removed 4 bases at V and 0 bases at J, leaving 3 bases unmatched. CDR3 size: 15 residues. Germline CDR1 SGHRS, CDR2 YFSETQ. CDR3 in DNA: TGCGCCAGCAGCGGGAGCGGGACGAACACCGGGGAGCTGTTTTTT. It translates to CASSGSGTNTGELFF.

The genes are TRBV13 and TRBJ1-2; TRBD1 matches at 7 bases. Germline values: CDR1 PRHDT, CDR2 FYEKMQ (reference sequence). Unmatched junction bases numbered 6, after V lost 5 bases and J lost 3 bases. This CDR3 is built from 14 residues. CDR3 residues: CASSRDRADYGYTF. The CDR3 DNA reads as TGTGCCAGCAGCCGAGACAGGGCCGACTATGGCTACACCTTC.

In its sample, this clone was seen a few times. The chain recombines TRBV2 with TRBJ2-1; D possibly corresponds to TRBD1 (5 bases). The CDR3 consists of 11 residues. Germline V gene data show CDR1 as SNHLY and CDR2 as FYNNEI. The CDR3 DNA follows: TGTGCTACGACAGATTACAATGAGCAGTTCTTC. Translation: CATTDYNEQFF.

This clone was seen a handful of times. This chain links TRBV6-6 with TRBJ1-1; D is uncertain. Trimming stripped 4 bases from V and 5 bases from J, with 11 bases between. Looked up from germline, CDR1 is MNHNY and CDR2 is SVGAGI (reference sequence). The CDR3 length is 13 residues. The CDR3 is CASSFLWQTEAFF. The CDR3, as DNA: TGTGCCAGCAGTTTTTTATGGCAGACTGAAGCTTTCTTT.

This clone has only a few counts. The V call is TRBV7-8, the J call TRBJ2-1, with 10 bases fitting TRBD2. CDR1 is SGHVS and CDR2 is FQNEAQ in the germline V gene. CDR3 length: 19 amino acids. V shed 5 bases, J shed 1 base, and the junction held 14 bases outside the gene matches. This CDR3 is CASSPTTSGSPLSYNEQFF. In DNA, the CDR3 is TGTGCCAGCAGCCCTACGACTAGCGGGTCCCCTCTTTCCTACAATGAGCAGTTCTTC.